This T cell receptor beta chain comes out of a study of T cells after yellow fever vaccination. Across the whole study: Preparing low-cell-number fractions relied on SMART-Seq v4 Ultra Low Input. Study-level results: Most primary-vaccination clones reappeared after the booster (approximately 97% CD4, approximately 88% CD8).

The authors made TCR cDNA by 5'RACE template switching, adding a universal primer site and UMIs. TCRdb analysed the 5' RACE reads with MiXCR anew, one entry per CDR3 protein. The sample lists 350,000 or so distinct CDR3 sequences; 8% to 9.5% were seen once. This clonotype was seen a few times. No antigen is known for it. Trimming shortened V by 1 base and J by 9 bases, and 13 bases separated the two germline ends. The length of the CDR3 is 14 residues. From germline, CDR1 is SEHNR and CDR2 FQNEAQ (reference sequence). The input for sequencing was PBMCs, taken roughly 46 days after the first yellow fever vaccination. The rearrangement links TRBV7-9 to TRBJ1-5, with TRBD1 as a possible D gene (5 bases). This clonotype originated in a man aged 18 to 30 who received the YFV17D yellow fever vaccine. The CDR3 spells CASSLGTLGSPQHF. The CDR3 coding sequence is TGTGCCAGCAGCTTAGGGACACTTGGTTCGCCCCAGCATTTT.